The rows below give T cell receptor beta chains drawn from one sample of a study of OX40 agonist ivuxolimab in advanced cancers. The data were produced by immunoSEQ multiplex PCR, yet TCRdb's version contains in-frame clones alone and is incomplete. The sample has under 50,000 clones, about 88% seen once. Specimen: CD4+ or CD8+ T cells sorted from blood, collected in a trial of the OX40 agonist ivuxolimab. These receptors came from an adult with an advanced solid tumor such as melanoma, head and neck, liver or kidney cancer. CDR3s include the opening cysteine and the closing phenylalanine or tryptophan. The D gene is left open where the match is weak. Clone size, where shown, is once, few, many, or a class for clones that have expanded.

j_call v_call clone_size d_call cdr3_nt cdr3_aa
TRBJ2-5 TRBV7-2 few TRBD2 TGTGCCAGCAGCTTATACGTGAGCGGGAGGGGGGAGACCCAGTACTTC CASSLYVSGRGETQYF
TRBJ2-4 TRBV6-5 - TRBD1 TGTGCCAGCAGTTACGGGACAGGGGCAAAAACTACGGAGTACTTC CASSYGTGAKTTEYF
TRBJ2-2 TRBV7-3 once - TGTGCCAGCAGCCTGAACACCGGGGAGCTGTTTTTT CASSLNTGELFF
TRBJ2-7 TRBV20-1 once - TGCAGTGCTCGGTCAGGGAGCGAGCAGTACTTC CSARSGSEQYF
TRBJ1-1 TRBV18 - - TGTGCCAGCTCACCACCGTTCACAGGCAAAAACACTGAAGCTTTCTTT CASSPPFTGKNTEAFF
TRBJ2-3 TRBV9 - TRBD2 TGTGCCAGCAGCCGTTCTGCGGGAGGCACAGATACGCAGTATTTT CASSRSAGGTDTQYF
TRBJ2-1 TRBV19 - - TGTGCCAGTAGTATATGGACTTCACCCAATGAGCAGTTCTTC CASSIWTSPNEQFF
TRBJ1-5 TRBV27 - - TGTGCCAGCAGTTTCCACGGGACAAATCAGCCCCAGCATTTT CASSFHGTNQPQHF
TRBJ1-1 TRBV29-1 - - TGCAGCGCCGAGAGATGGGGGGCGACTGAAGCTTTCTTT CSAERWGATEAFF
TRBJ1-5 TRBV19 once - TGTGCCAGTTTGCTGCAGTATAGCAATCAGCCCCAGCATTTT CASLLQYSNQPQHF
TRBJ2-5 TRBV30 - TRBD2 TGTGCCTGGAGACGGACTAGCGGGAGTAAAGAGACCCAGTACTTC CAWRRTSGSKETQYF
TRBJ2-7 TRBV5-4 few TRBD1 TGTGCCAGCAGCCCCGGACAGGGGAGCTCCTACGAGCAGTACTTC CASSPGQGSSYEQYF
TRBJ1-2 TRBV28 - - TGTGCCAGCAGTTTATCGGGCAGGAACTATGGCTACACCTTC CASSLSGRNYGYTF
TRBJ1-1 TRBV5-1 - TRBD1 TGCGCCAGCAGCCTGGACAGGGGGAACACTGAAGCTTTCTTT CASSLDRGNTEAFF
TRBJ2-2 TRBV19 few - TGTGCCAGTAGTATTCCAAGGGGCACCGGGGAGCTGTTTTTT CASSIPRGTGELFF
TRBJ2-5 TRBV6-5 once - TGTGCCAGCAGAAACTCCGGGACTGCCGTAGCCCAGTACTTC CASRNSGTAVAQYF
TRBJ2-3 TRBV6-6 once - TGTGCCAGCAGTTACTCGGAACGGGTGGGCACAGATACGCAGTATTTT CASSYSERVGTDTQYF
TRBJ1-2 TRBV6-1 - - TGTGCCAGCAGGAAGATGAACTATGGCTACACCTTC CASRKMNYGYTF
TRBJ2-5 TRBV7-8 - TRBD2 TGTGCCAGCAGTCATGGGACTAGCGGGAGGTTTGTAGAGACCCAGTACTTC CASSHGTSGRFVETQYF
TRBJ2-1 TRBV9 - - TGTGCCAGCAGCGCCCCTAATTCGGCTAATGAGCAGTTCTTC CASSAPNSANEQFF
TRBJ1-5 TRBV28 - TRBD1 TGTGCCAGCATTTCCCCGACAGGGCGTGCTCAGCCCCAGCATTTT CASISPTGRAQPQHF
TRBJ1-1 TRBV27 medium-sized TRBD1 TGTGCCAGCAGCATACAGGGGGCGGACACTGAAGCTTTCTTT CASSIQGADTEAFF
TRBJ2-3 TRBV19 - TRBD2 TGTGCCAGTACGAGGACTAGCGGGAGTTTATCAGATACGCAGTATTTT CASTRTSGSLSDTQYF
TRBJ2-3 TRBV5-1 - TRBD2 TGCGCCAGCAGCCGGACTAGCGGGAGTGGTACGCAGTATTTT CASSRTSGSGTQYF
TRBJ2-1 TRBV19 - TRBD2 TGTGCCAGTAGTATAGAAGGACTAGCGGGAGGGCCAAGGGGAAATGAGCAGTTCTTC CASSIEGLAGGPRGNEQFF
TRBJ2-1 TRBV2 - TRBD2 TGTGCCAGCAGTAGCGGGGGCTACAATGAGCAGTTCTTC CASSSGGYNEQFF
TRBJ1-2 TRBV2 once - TGTGCCAGCAGCGGGGGTACCCTCTATGGCTACACCTTC CASSGGTLYGYTF
TRBJ2-2 TRBV7-7 - - TGTGCTAGCAGCGGGTCTCTCGGGAGCGGGGAGCTGTTTTTT CASSGSLGSGELFF
TRBJ2-1 TRBV5-1 once TRBD2 TGCGCCAGCAGCCTGGTGGGGACTAGCGATGAGCAGTTCTTC CASSLVGTSDEQFF
TRBJ2-5 TRBV18 - TRBD2 TGTGCCAGCTCACCCACTAGCGGGACAGATGAGACCCAGTACTTC CASSPTSGTDETQYF
TRBJ2-1 TRBV5-1 - TRBD2 TGCGCCAGCACCCCGATCAGCGGGGCTAACCTCCTCTACAATGAGCAGTTCTTC CASTPISGANLLYNEQFF
TRBJ1-1 TRBV7-6 - TRBD1 TGTGCCAGCAGCTTAGTTTTAGGGGGAAAAGGGGGCGCCAAGAACACTGAAGCTTTCTTT CASSLVLGGKGGAKNTEAFF
TRBJ2-1 TRBV5-1 - - TGCGCCAGCAGCTTGTTCCCAGGGGCCGACAATGAGCAGTTCTTC CASSLFPGADNEQFF
TRBJ2-7 TRBV27 - TRBD1 TGTGCCAGCAGTCTCCCTGGGGACAGTTACGAGCAGTACTTC CASSLPGDSYEQYF
TRBJ1-2 TRBV6-5 - TRBD1 TGTGCCAGCAGGCTGGGTGGGACAGGGAATCGTGGCTACACCTTC CASRLGGTGNRGYTF
TRBJ1-5 TRBV7-9 - - TGTGCCAGCAGCTCGCAGTGGGAGGGCGCGGTCCAGCATTTT CASSSQWEGAVQHF
TRBJ1-2 TRBV27 - TRBD1 TGTGCCAGCAGATCCGGACAGGGGTACCATGGCTACACCTTC CASRSGQGYHGYTF
TRBJ2-2 TRBV7-9 - TRBD1 TGTGCCAGCACCCCACAGGGGGCGATGACCGGGGAGCTGTTTTTT CASTPQGAMTGELFF
TRBJ2-2 TRBV7-2 few TRBD1 TGTGCCAGCAGCTTAGGCCGGACAGGGCGGACCGGGGAGCTGTTTTTT CASSLGRTGRTGELFF
TRBJ2-5 TRBV14 - TRBD1 TGTGCCAGCAGCCAGGTGACAGGGGGCGCTTGGCAAGAGACCCAGTACTTC CASSQVTGGAWQETQYF
TRBJ2-2 TRBV5-1 - - TGCGCCAGCAGCCCAACGGCGGTATCGAACACCGGGGAGCTGTTTTTT CASSPTAVSNTGELFF
TRBJ2-7 TRBV5-1 once TRBD1 TGCGCCAGCAGCCGAGGGACAGGGTCTCACGAGCAGTACTTC CASSRGTGSHEQYF
TRBJ2-1 TRBV7-2 - - TGTGCCAGTCTTCAAGGGCCCGGCAATGAGCAGTTCTTC CASLQGPGNEQFF
TRBJ1-5 TRBV11-2 - - TGTGCCAGCAGCCCCGGAGGTGGCACCGGCCAGCCCCAGCATTTT CASSPGGGTGQPQHF
TRBJ2-7 TRBV30 few TRBD2 TGTGCCTGGGGACCCGGGACTAGCACCTACGAGCAGTACTTC CAWGPGTSTYEQYF
TRBJ2-7 TRBV11-3 - - TGTGCCAGCAGCACTCCCTGGGGCGAATACGAGCAGTACTTC CASSTPWGEYEQYF
TRBJ2-2 TRBV5-6 once - TGTGCCAGCAGCCTGAGGACCGGGAGGAACACCGGGGAGCTGTTTTTT CASSLRTGRNTGELFF
TRBJ1-2 TRBV6-1 - TRBD1 TGTGCCAGCTCAACCGGGACAGCGAATAACTATGGCTACACCTTC CASSTGTANNYGYTF
TRBJ2-7 TRBV7-3 - - TGTGCCAGCAGCTTGGGGCAGGCTCCCTCCTACGAGCAGTACTTC CASSLGQAPSYEQYF
TRBJ2-3 TRBV5-1 - - TGCGCCAGCAGCCAGCGGGAAACCAGGGGGGATACGCAGTATTTT CASSQRETRGDTQYF
TRBJ2-3 TRBV4-1 - TRBD2 TGCGCCAGCAGCCAAGATGCTAGCGGGAGGGGGACAGATACGCAGTATTTT CASSQDASGRGTDTQYF
TRBJ1-1 TRBV6-6 - - TGTGCCAGCAGTCTCGACGAGGCGGGAAACACTGAAGCTTTCTTT CASSLDEAGNTEAFF